The 2 T cell receptor beta chains below all came from one sample that was sequenced in a study of technical replicates of blood from several donors. Profiled with immunoSEQ multiplex PCR; TCRdb holds only in-frame clones, not every one. The data contain approximately 81,000 clones, 90% to 98% of them singletons. Sample: T cells isolated from PBMCs. The origin of the receptors is a human donor in good health.

This chain uses TRBV30 with TRBJ2-4; D not resolved. CDR3 length equals 12 residues. Germline CDR1 is GTSNPN and CDR2 is SVGIG (reference sequence). Trimming cost V 8 bases and J 1 base, with 9 bases left between them. CDR3 nucleotides: TGTGCCCTTATGACTGCCAAAAACATTCAGTACTTC. This gives the protein CALMTAKNIQYF. The whole variable domain, filled in from reference TRBV30 and TRBJ2-4, reads SQTIHQWPATLVQPVGSPLSLECTVEGTSNPNLYWYRQAAGRGLQLLFYSVGIGQISSEVPQNLSASRPQDRQFILSSKKLLLSDSGFYLCALMTAKNIQYFGAGTRLSVL.

The rearrangement uses TRBV9 and TRBJ1-3; tentatively, D is TRBD1 (5 bases). V was cut by 0 bases and J by 0 bases, with 7 bases left in between. The CDR3 extends over 15 amino acids. Germline V gene data show CDR1 as SGDLS and CDR2 as YYNGEE. CDR3 loop: CASSVAGVSGNTIYF. The CDR3 DNA reads TGTGCCAGCAGCGTAGCGGGGGTCTCTGGAAACACCATATATTTT.